The present TCR beta chain was sequenced within a study of blood T cell repertoires in COVID-19. Profiling relied on immunoSEQ multiplex PCR, and the TCRdb table lists in-frame clones only, not all of them. The sample holds tens of thousands of clones; more than 90% are singletons and the top ten take 2% to 2.5%. With V trimmed by 4 bases and J by 2 bases, 6 bases remained unmatched. This CDR3 is built from 15 residues. Per germline, CDR1 LGHNA and CDR2 YSLEER. The receptor was derived from a man in his 60s with acute or convalescent COVID-19. Source material: peripheral blood. V gene TRBV4-3 combines with J gene TRBJ2-5; TRBD2 matches 8 bases. The CDR3 DNA follows: TGCGCCAGCAGCCCAGTAGCGGGACTACAAGAGACCCAGTACTTC. The encoded protein is CASSPVAGLQETQYF.